The TCR beta chain under discussion was sequenced for a study of T cell responses to AZD1222 COVID-19 vaccine. The study's findings and limits: Just five to seven AZD1222 recipients tested seropositive at baseline. Most donors were white British, females outnumbered males, and clonal diversity was possibly underestimated. Unmutated variant regions are reportedly the target of nearly half of TCRs that are spike-specific.

Of note for this clone: Its specificity is not known.

Germline V gene lookup returns CDR1 MNHEY and CDR2 SMNVEV (reference sequence). V was shortened by 6 bases and J by 1 base, with 21 bases between the two germline ends. The CDR3 covers 17 residues. The method was immunoSEQ multiplex PCR; TCRdb's version includes in-frame clones alone and lacks a portion of them. The table has some 120,000 clones, around 92% seen once. The source of this sequence is an adult who received the AZD1222 COVID-19 vaccine. This chain uses TRBV27 with TRBJ1-1; possibly TRBD1 for D (5 bases). Sequenced material: peripheral blood, taken 28 days after the second AZD1222 dose. DNA for the CDR3: TGTGCCAGCAGCGGAGATTGGGGGAGGGCGGCGAACACTGAAGCTTTCTTT. It yields the protein CASSGDWGRAANTEAFF.